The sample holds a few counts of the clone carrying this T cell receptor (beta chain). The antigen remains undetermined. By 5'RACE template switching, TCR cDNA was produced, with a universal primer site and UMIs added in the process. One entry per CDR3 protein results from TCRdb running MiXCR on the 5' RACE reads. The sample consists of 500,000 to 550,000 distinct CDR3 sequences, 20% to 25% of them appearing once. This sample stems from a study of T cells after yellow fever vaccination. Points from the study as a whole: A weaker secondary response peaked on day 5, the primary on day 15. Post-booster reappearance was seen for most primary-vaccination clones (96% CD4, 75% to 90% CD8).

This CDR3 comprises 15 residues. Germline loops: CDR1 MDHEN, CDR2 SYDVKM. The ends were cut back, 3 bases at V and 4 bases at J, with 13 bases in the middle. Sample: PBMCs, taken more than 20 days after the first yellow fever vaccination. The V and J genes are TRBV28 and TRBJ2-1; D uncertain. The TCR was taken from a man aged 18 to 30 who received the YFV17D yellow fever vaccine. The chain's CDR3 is CASSFSLALYNEQFF. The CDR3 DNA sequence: TGTGCCAGCAGTTTCTCGCTGGCCCTTTACAATGAGCAGTTCTTC.